One and the same sample provided the 32 T cell receptor beta chains below, sequenced in a study of blood T cell repertoires in COVID-19 (TCRdb year 2020). Libraries came from the immunoSEQ multiplex PCR assay. The clones in this table, taken by TCRdb from immuneACCESS, are in-frame only. Not every clone is retained; where verified, under half of the shortfall comes from an unresolved V gene, and the cause of the rest is unknown. The sample table records fewer than 400,000 clones; around 84% of these occur just once. The ten largest clones represent 3.5% to 4% of the sample. Sequenced input: peripheral blood. These receptors came from a woman aged 18-29 years with acute or convalescent COVID-19.

The rearrangement joins TRBV9 to TRBJ2-7, with D tentatively TRBD2 (6 bases). Germline values: CDR1 SGDLS, CDR2 YYNGEE. CDR3 length: 18 amino acids. Deletions cut 0 bases from V and 0 bases from J, with 19 bases between. The CDR3 nucleotides read TGTGCCAGCAGCGTAGAGGAATATAGGGGACTGAACTCCTACGAGCAGTACTTC. Translating gives CASSVEEYRGLNSYEQYF.

This sequence joins TRBV25-1 and TRBJ1-5; D uncertain. The CDR3 loop spans 13 amino acids. V lost 6 bases, J lost 4 bases, and 10 bases lay in between. The germline V gene encodes CDR1 MGHDK and CDR2 SYGVNS. CDR3 protein: CASSRGGNQPQHF. DNA of the CDR3: TGTGCCAGCAGCAGAGGAGGGAATCAGCCCCAGCATTTT.

The gene calls are TRBV7-6 and TRBJ2-7; TRBD1 agrees at 8 bases. This CDR3 spans 15 amino acids. CDR1 and CDR2 (germline): SGHVS, FNYEAQ. Trimming at V came to 5 bases and at J to 2 bases, leaving 8 bases not matched to a gene. This CDR3 is CASSQRGTGPYEQYF. CDR3 sequence (DNA): TGTGCCAGCAGCCAGAGGGGGACAGGACCCTACGAGCAGTACTTC.

The chain links TRBV9 to TRBJ1-2; weak D call: TRBD1 (6 bases). Germline CDR1 reads SGDLS; CDR2 reads YYNGEE. There are 15 residues in the CDR3. V shed 3 bases and J shed 3 bases, with 15 bases lying between them. The CDR3 loop is CASSGVSGTYYGYTF. Here the CDR3 DNA reads TGTGCCAGCAGCGGTGTGAGTGGGACATACTATGGCTACACCTTC. Full variable domain (outside the CDR3, taken from reference TRBV9 and TRBJ1-2): DSGVTQTPKHLITATGQRVTLRCSPRSGDLSVYWYQQSLDQGLQFLIQYYNGEERAKGNILERFSAQQFPDLHSELNLSSLELGDSALYFCASSGVSGTYYGYTFGSGTRLTVV.

This clone came up once. The chain recombines TRBV7-3 with TRBJ2-1; TRBD1 matches 9 bases. The V gene end was trimmed by 4 bases and the J gene end by 3 bases; junction bases not matched to a gene: 4. Germline CDR1 reads SGHTA; CDR2 reads FQGTGA. This CDR3 spans 15 amino acids. The CDR3 protein is CASSSSGQGYNEQFF. The DNA of the CDR3 is TGTGCCAGCAGCTCCTCGGGACAGGGCTACAATGAGCAGTTCTTC.

The chain links TRBV24-1 to TRBJ2-3, with 13 bases matching TRBD2. Germline loops: CDR1 KGHDR, CDR2 SFDVKD. CDR3 length: 17 amino acids. Unmatched junction bases numbered 6, after V lost 4 bases and J lost 3 bases. CDR3 bases: TGTGCCACCAGTGACTGGACTAGCGGGAGAGGAACAGATACGCAGTATTTT. This codes for CATSDWTSGRGTDTQYF.

This clone was counted between two and nine times. The gene calls are TRBV5-1 and TRBJ1-1; D remains ambiguous. This CDR3 has 14 amino acids. Germline values: CDR1 SGHRS, CDR2 YFSETQ. V was shortened by 3 bases and J by 1 base, with 10 bases between the two germline ends. The chain's CDR3 is CASSSLPGNTEAFF. DNA for the CDR3: TGCGCCAGCAGCTCGCTGCCAGGGAACACTGAAGCTTTCTTT.

This chain connects TRBV7-9 to TRBJ2-3; 8 bases are a match to TRBD1. Unmatched junction bases numbered 4, after V lost 2 bases and J lost 6 bases. Germline V gene lookup returns CDR1 SEHNR and CDR2 FQNEAQ (reference sequence). The CDR3 covers 14 residues. The CDR3 DNA follows: TGTGCCAGCAGCTTACAAGACAGGGGTGATACGCAGTATTTT. Amino acids: CASSLQDRGDTQYF.

This chain links TRBV5-1 with TRBJ2-5, with 7 bases identical to TRBD1. The CDR3 contains 15 residues. V trimming: 8 bases; J trimming: 2 bases; junction bases outside the gene matches: 12. Germline V gives CDR1 SGHRS, CDR2 YFSETQ. In nucleotides, the CDR3 is TGCGCCAGTGCCACTCTCCCGGGACAGCAAGAGACCCAGTACTTC. Translating gives CASATLPGQQETQYF.

In its sample, this clone was seen once. The gene calls are TRBV7-9 and TRBJ1-5; 9 bases match TRBD1. The CDR3 spans 14 residues. V was pared by 5 bases and J by 3 bases, with 2 bases of the junction left unmatched. Germline-derived CDR1 and CDR2 are SEHNR and FQNEAQ (reference sequence). In nucleotides, the CDR3 is TGTGCCAGCAGCGGGACAGGGTACAATCAGCCCCAGCATTTT. This codes for CASSGTGYNQPQHF.

This chain uses TRBV27 with TRBJ1-1; 10 nucleotides match TRBD1. Germline CDR1 MNHEY, CDR2 SMNVEV (reference sequence). Unmatched junction bases numbered 11, after V lost 6 bases and J lost 7 bases. The CDR3 loop spans 15 amino acids. Here the CDR3 reads CASRSGTGVEGEAFF. As DNA, the CDR3 is TGTGCCAGCAGGAGTGGGACAGGGGTTGAAGGTGAAGCTTTCTTT.

V gene TRBV7-9 combines with J gene TRBJ1-1; TRBD1 matches 12 bases. Trimming cost V 5 bases and J 3 bases; bases outside gene matches: 10. Germline V gene sequence: CDR1 SEHNR, CDR2 FQNEAQ (reference sequence). The CDR3 contains 17 residues. Written as DNA, the CDR3 is TGTGCCAGCAGCCCTGGGGACAGGGGGCTAGAGTACACTGAAGCTTTCTTT. This sequence encodes CASSPGDRGLEYTEAFF.

In this sample, this clone turned up a few times. This sequence joins TRBV10-3 and TRBJ1-1; D remains ambiguous. Trimming took 6 bases from V and 3 from J, leaving 14 bases between them. CDR1 is ENHRY, CDR2 SYGVKD, per germline. The CDR3 is made up of 14 amino acids. CDR3 bases: TGTGCCATCAGCAGGATTGCCACGGACACTGAAGCTTTCTTT. The encoded protein is CAISRIATDTEAFF.

The rearrangement joins TRBV12-1 to TRBJ2-5; no check of the table's D call, TRBD1, against the DNA was made. TRBV12-1 is given as a pseudogene. The CDR3 has 13 amino acids. CDR3 nucleotides: TGTGCCAGCAGCCCCGACAGAAAAGAGACCCAGTACTTC. Its protein product is CASSPDRKETQYF.

The rearrangement links TRBV19 to TRBJ2-5, with D maybe TRBD1 (5 bases). The CDR3 length is 15 residues. The germline gives CDR1 LNHDA, CDR2 SQIVND (reference sequence). Trimming stripped 3 bases from V and 2 bases from J, with 13 bases between. The CDR3 reads CASSMYKDTQETQYF. The CDR3, as DNA: TGTGCCAGTAGTATGTATAAGGACACTCAAGAGACCCAGTACTTC. The whole variable domain, remainder taken from reference TRBV19 and TRBJ2-5, is DGGITQSPKYLFRKEGQNVTLSCEQNLNHDAMYWYRQDPGQGLRLIYYSQIVNDFQKGDIAEGYSVSREKKESFPLTVTSAQKNPTAFYLCASSMYKDTQETQYFGPGTRLLVL.

The rearrangement links TRBV3-1 (or the pseudogene TRBV3-2) to TRBJ1-1; D ambiguous. The V end was cut by 1 base, the J end by 5 bases, with 11 bases between. The CDR3 runs to 14 residues. Germline V gives CDR1 LGHDT, CDR2 YNNKEL (reference sequence). The CDR3 spells CASSQGAGGTEAFF. CDR3 nucleotide sequence: TGTGCCAGCAGCCAAGGGGCGGGAGGGACTGAAGCTTTCTTT.

This clone was recorded many times. The chain carries TRBV2 and TRBJ2-5; the match to TRBD2 covers 15 bases. The J segment lost 2 bases and the V segment lost 6 bases, leaving 1 base of the junction unmatched. CDR3 size: 15 residues. Germline CDR1 SNHLY, CDR2 FYNNEI. CDR3 sequence (DNA): TGTGCCAGCAGAGGACTAGCGGGGGGGCAAGAGACCCAGTACTTC. It translates to CASRGLAGGQETQYF. The variable domain in full, completed from reference TRBV2 and TRBJ2-5, reads EPEVTQTPSHQVTQMGQEVILRCVPISNHLYFYWYRQILGQKVEFLVSFYNNEISEKSEIFDDQFSVERPDGSNFTLKIRSTKLEDSAMYFCASRGLAGGQETQYFGPGTRLLVL.

The rearrangement links TRBV11-1 to TRBJ1-4, with TRBD1 matching over 12 bases. The J segment lost 8 bases and the V segment lost 3 bases, leaving 1 base of the junction unmatched. CDR1 is SGHAT, CDR2 FQDESV, per germline (reference sequence). This CDR3 has 14 residues. CDR3 sequence (DNA): TGTGCCAGCAGCTTGGGGACAGGGGGCGAAAAACTGTTTTTT. Protein: CASSLGTGGEKLFF.

The CDR3 nucleotides read TGTGCCAGCAGTAGTACGGGGACAGGCGTAAATGAAAAACTGTTTTTT. Translated: CASSSTGTGVNEKLFF. This sequence joins TRBV28 and TRBJ1-4; 8 nucleotides match TRBD1. CDR3 length: 16 amino acids. J was trimmed by 5 bases and V by 5 bases; bases with no gene match: 10. Germline CDR1 is MDHEN and CDR2 is SYDVKM.

The table lists this clone with a count of one. This chain connects TRBV28 to TRBJ1-2, with 12 nucleotides matching TRBD1. The CDR3 has 14 amino acids. The germline gives CDR1 MDHEN, CDR2 SYDVKM. With 10 bases clipped from V and 4 bases from J, the junction kept 7 bases outside the gene matches. The CDR3 DNA follows: TGTGCCACGGCCGGGACAGGGGGCCCCTATGGCTACACCTTC. Amino acids: CATAGTGGPYGYTF.

A single count supports this clone. The chain is built from TRBV5-1 and TRBJ2-1; TRBD2 aligns across 11 bases. Germline V gives CDR1 SGHRS, CDR2 YFSETQ. J gave up 4 bases and V 2 bases, and 8 bases lay outside the gene matches. CDR3 size: 17 residues. CDR3 protein: CASSFGTSGLVYNEQFF. The CDR3 nucleotides are TGCGCCAGCAGCTTTGGGACTAGCGGTTTAGTGTACAATGAGCAGTTCTTC.

The chain employs TRBV5-6 and TRBJ2-1, with 10 positions matching TRBD2. V dropped 0 bases and J dropped 8; count of bases not matched to a gene: 2. Per germline, CDR1 SGHDT and CDR2 YYEEEE. This CDR3 has 14 amino acids. This CDR3 reads CASSLGLAGDEQFF. The CDR3, as DNA: TGTGCCAGCAGCTTGGGGCTAGCGGGAGATGAGCAGTTCTTC.

The chain couples TRBV3-1 (or the pseudogene TRBV3-2) to TRBJ1-6; D is undetermined. The germline V gene has CDR1 LGHDT and CDR2 YNNKEL (reference sequence). The CDR3 is 15 amino acids. V shed 10 bases and J shed 3 bases, with 16 bases lying between them. CDR3 region: CANPQEGSYNSPLHF. DNA of the CDR3: TGTGCCAACCCTCAAGAGGGCAGCTATAATTCACCCCTCCACTTT.

The chain links TRBV9 to TRBJ2-7, with D tentatively TRBD2 (6 bases). The CDR3 runs to 18 residues. The germline V gene has CDR1 SGDLS and CDR2 YYNGEE. Trimming shortened V by 4 bases and J by 4 bases, and 27 bases separated the two germline ends. This chain's CDR3 is CASSPRPRGAGGGYEQYF. CDR3 nucleotides: TGTGCCAGCAGCCCCAGACCGCGGGGAGCGGGTGGTGGGTACGAGCAGTACTTC.

V is TRBV5-6 and J is TRBJ2-7; D might be TRBD1 (5 bases). The CDR3 consists of 14 residues. V was clipped by 2 bases and J by 5 bases, with 14 bases between them. CDR1 is SGHDT, CDR2 YYEEEE, per germline. The CDR3 DNA reads TGTGCCAGCAGCTTTCAGGGAACTTTGGACGAGCAGTACTTC. This codes for CASSFQGTLDEQYF.

The CDR3 region is CASSPGPGGAETEAFF. The CDR3 DNA sequence: TGTGCCAGCAGCCCGGGGCCAGGGGGCGCGGAGACTGAAGCTTTCTTT. V and J are TRBV14 and TRBJ1-1; 8 positions agree with TRBD1. V shed 4 bases and J 5 bases; nucleotides not matched to a gene: 12. Germline values: CDR1 SGHDN, CDR2 FVKESK. The CDR3 sequence is 16 residues long.

The gene calls are TRBV2 and TRBJ1-5; 10 bases align to TRBD1. The CDR3 contains 15 residues. CDR1 and CDR2 from the germline V gene are SNHLY and FYNNEI. Losses at the gene ends were 6 bases for V and 2 bases for J; bases not matched to a gene: 4. CDR3 sequence: CASRTGTGGNQPQHF. The DNA of the CDR3 is TGTGCCAGCAGGACAGGGACAGGGGGCAATCAGCCCCAGCATTTT. Complete variable domain (other parts from reference TRBV2 and TRBJ1-5): EPEVTQTPSHQVTQMGQEVILRCVPISNHLYFYWYRQILGQKVEFLVSFYNNEISEKSEIFDDQFSVERPDGSNFTLKIRSTKLEDSAMYFCASRTGTGGNQPQHFGDGTRLSIL.

CDR3 nucleotide sequence: TGTGCCACCACTCCCCGGGGAGATACGCAGTATTTT. This codes for CATTPRGDTQYF. The V and J genes are TRBV5-8 and TRBJ2-3, with a weak D call TRBD2 (5 bases). Germline V gene lookup returns CDR1 SGHTS and CDR2 YDEGEE. The CDR3 is 12 amino acids. The V end was cut by 9 bases, the J end by 5 bases, with 13 bases between.

This clone was recorded only once. The rearrangement joins TRBV5-1 to TRBJ2-5; tentatively, D is TRBD1 (6 bases). The CDR3 is made up of 15 amino acids. Germline CDR1 SGHRS, CDR2 YFSETQ. Trimming took off 4 bases at V and 5 bases at J, with 18 bases between the two ends. The CDR3: CASSANRAGMETQYF. CDR3 nucleotide sequence: TGCGCCAGCAGCGCAAACAGGGCCGGGATGGAGACCCAGTACTTC. Combining the CDR3 with reference TRBV5-1 and TRBJ2-5 gives the whole variable domain KAGVTQTPRYLIKTRGQQVTLSCSPISGHRSVSWYQQTPGQGLQFLFEYFSETQRNKGNFPGRFSGRQFSNSRSEMNVSTLELGDSALYLCASSANRAGMETQYFGPGTRLLVL.

The gene calls are TRBV2 and TRBJ1-2; D unresolved. In germline, CDR1 is SNHLY, CDR2 FYNNEI. The V end was cut by 0 bases, the J end by 4 bases, with 12 bases between. The CDR3 has 15 amino acids. Written as DNA, the CDR3 is TGTGCCAGCAGTGAAGCGCTTCAGGTGGGCTATGGCTACACCTTC. Translation: CASSEALQVGYGYTF.

J is TRBJ2-7 and V is TRBV29-1; TRBD1 matches 7 bases. The V segment lost 5 bases and the J segment 2 bases; nucleotides outside the gene matches: 9. The germline V gene encodes CDR1 SQVTM and CDR2 ANQGSEA. This CDR3 has 14 amino acids. This chain's CDR3 is CSVLAAGGAYEQYF. In DNA form, the CDR3 reads TGCAGCGTTCTTGCGGCAGGGGGAGCCTACGAGCAGTACTTC.

V gene TRBV5-1 combines with J gene TRBJ1-1, with TRBD1 as a possible D gene (6 bases). CDR3 length: 13 residues. Trimming left V 8 bases short and J 3 bases short, with 14 bases between. In germline, CDR1 is SGHRS, CDR2 YFSETQ. The CDR3 loop reads CASSRGLDTEAFF. The DNA of the CDR3 is TGCGCCAGTTCCAGGGGTTTGGACACTGAAGCTTTCTTT.